Given below is one T cell receptor (beta chain) in context. Its antigen is not identified. The entry originates in a study of T cell repertoires in cytomegalovirus infection. Across the study: CMV infection together with matching HLA type was indicated by public TCR beta signatures. Findings of the study overall: The ex vivo response was dominated by HLA-C-restricted CMV-specific TCR beta clonotypes.

CDR1 is ENHRY and CDR2 is SYGVKD in the germline V gene. Trimming took off 11 bases at V and 0 bases at J, with 5 bases between the two ends. The CDR3 has 12 residues. TCRdb reprocessed the reads with MiXCR, giving one entry per CDR3 protein. Of 150,000 to 200,000 distinct CDR3 sequences listed, roughly an eighth are singletons. What was sequenced was PBMCs. This clonotype was sampled from a human donor in good health (CMV status not recorded). Some clones in this sample may be carry-over from other donors' samples. The chain uses TRBV10-3 and TRBJ2-6; D remains unclear. The CDR3 reads CALSSGANVLTF. The CDR3 DNA sequence: TGTGCCCTCTCCTCTGGGGCCAACGTCCTGACTTTC.